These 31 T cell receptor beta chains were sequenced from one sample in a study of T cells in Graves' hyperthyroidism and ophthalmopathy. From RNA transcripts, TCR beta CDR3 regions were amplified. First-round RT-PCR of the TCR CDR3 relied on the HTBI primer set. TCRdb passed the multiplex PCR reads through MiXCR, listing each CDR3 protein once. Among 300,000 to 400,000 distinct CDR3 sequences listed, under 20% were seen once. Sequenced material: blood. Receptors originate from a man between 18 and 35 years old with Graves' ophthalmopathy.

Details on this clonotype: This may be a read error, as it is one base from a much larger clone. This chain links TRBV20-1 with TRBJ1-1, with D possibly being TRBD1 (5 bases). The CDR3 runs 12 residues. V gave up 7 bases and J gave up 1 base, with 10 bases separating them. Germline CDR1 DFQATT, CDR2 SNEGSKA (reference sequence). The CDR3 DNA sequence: TGCAGTGTTCGGACATCGAACACTGAAGCTTTCTTT. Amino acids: CSVRTSNTEAFF.

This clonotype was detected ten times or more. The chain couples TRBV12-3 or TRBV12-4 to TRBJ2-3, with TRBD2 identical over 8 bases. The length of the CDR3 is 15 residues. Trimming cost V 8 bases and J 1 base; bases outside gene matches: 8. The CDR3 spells CASVGIAGRTDTQYF. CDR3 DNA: TGTGCCAGCGTAGGGATAGCGGGGCGCACAGATACGCAGTATTTT.

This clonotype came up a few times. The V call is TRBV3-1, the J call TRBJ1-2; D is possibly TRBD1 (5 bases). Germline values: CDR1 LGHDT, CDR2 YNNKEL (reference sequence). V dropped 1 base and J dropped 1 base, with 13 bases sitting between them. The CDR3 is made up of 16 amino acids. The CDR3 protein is CASSQARQPFNYGYTF. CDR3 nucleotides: TGTGCCAGCAGCCAAGCAAGACAGCCCTTTAACTATGGCTACACCTTC.

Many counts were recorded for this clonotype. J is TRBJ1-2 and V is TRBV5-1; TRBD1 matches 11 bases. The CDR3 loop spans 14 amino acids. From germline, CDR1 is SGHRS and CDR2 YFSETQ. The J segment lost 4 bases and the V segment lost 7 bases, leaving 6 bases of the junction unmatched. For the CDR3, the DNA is TGCGCCAGCTCCCGGGACAGGGGGTCCTATGGCTACACCTTC. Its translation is CASSRDRGSYGYTF.

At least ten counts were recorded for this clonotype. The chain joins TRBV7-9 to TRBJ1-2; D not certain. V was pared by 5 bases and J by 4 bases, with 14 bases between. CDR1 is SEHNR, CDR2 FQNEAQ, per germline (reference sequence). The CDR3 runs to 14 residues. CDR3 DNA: TGTGCCAGCAGCCGGGCGGGAGATGCCTATGGCTACACCTTC. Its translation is CASSRAGDAYGYTF.

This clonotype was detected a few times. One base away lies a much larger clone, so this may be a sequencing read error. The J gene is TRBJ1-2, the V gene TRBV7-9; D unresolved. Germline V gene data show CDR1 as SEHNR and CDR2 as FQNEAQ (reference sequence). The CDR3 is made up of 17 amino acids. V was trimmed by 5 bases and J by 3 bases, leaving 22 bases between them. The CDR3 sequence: CASSPPRENGDYYGYTF. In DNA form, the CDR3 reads TGTGCCAGCAGCCCCCCGAGAGAGAATGGCGACTACTATGGCTACACCTTC.

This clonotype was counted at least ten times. In DNA form, the CDR3 reads TGTGCCAGCAGTTTGGACAGGGTGGGGTATGGCTACACCTTC. This codes for CASSLDRVGYGYTF. This rearrangement joins TRBV27 to TRBJ1-2; TRBD1 matches at 8 bases. Germline CDR1 MNHEY, CDR2 SMNVEV (reference sequence). The V and J ends lost 3 bases and 5 bases, in that order; junction bases with no gene match: 5. This CDR3 has 14 amino acids.

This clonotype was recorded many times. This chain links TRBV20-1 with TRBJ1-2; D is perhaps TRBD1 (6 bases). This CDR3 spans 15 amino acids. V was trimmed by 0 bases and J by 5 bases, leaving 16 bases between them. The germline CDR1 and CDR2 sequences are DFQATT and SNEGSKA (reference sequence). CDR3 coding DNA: TGCAGTGCTAGAGATCAGTGGACAACAGGGTATGGCTACACCTTC. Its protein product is CSARDQWTTGYGYTF.

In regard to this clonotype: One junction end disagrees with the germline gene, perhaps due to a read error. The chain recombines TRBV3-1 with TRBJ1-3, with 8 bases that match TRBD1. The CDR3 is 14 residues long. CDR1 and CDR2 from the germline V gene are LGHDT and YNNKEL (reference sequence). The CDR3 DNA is TGTGCCAGCAGCCAGGGACAGGCTGGAAACACCTTATATTTT. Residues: CASSQGQAGNTLYF.

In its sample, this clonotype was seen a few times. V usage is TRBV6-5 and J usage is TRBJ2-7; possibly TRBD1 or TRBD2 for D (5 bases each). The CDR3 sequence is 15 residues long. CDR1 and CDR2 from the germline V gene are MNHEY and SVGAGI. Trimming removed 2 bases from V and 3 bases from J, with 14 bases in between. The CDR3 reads CASSYGLGTHYEQYF. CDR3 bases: TGTGCCAGCAGTTACGGGTTAGGGACCCACTACGAGCAGTACTTC.

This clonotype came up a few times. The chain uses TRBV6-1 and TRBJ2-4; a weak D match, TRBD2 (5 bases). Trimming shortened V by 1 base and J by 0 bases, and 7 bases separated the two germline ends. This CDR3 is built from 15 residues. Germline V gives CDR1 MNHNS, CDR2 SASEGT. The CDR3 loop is CASSEVGLAKNIQYF. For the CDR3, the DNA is TGTGCCAGCAGTGAAGTAGGACTAGCCAAAAACATTCAGTACTTC.

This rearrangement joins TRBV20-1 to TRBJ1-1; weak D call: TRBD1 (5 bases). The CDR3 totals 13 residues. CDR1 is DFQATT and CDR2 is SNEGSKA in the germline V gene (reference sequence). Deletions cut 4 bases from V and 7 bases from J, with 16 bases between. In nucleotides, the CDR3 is TGCAGTGCTACTATCCCGGGGGGGTTTGAAGCTTTCTTT. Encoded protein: CSATIPGGFEAFF.

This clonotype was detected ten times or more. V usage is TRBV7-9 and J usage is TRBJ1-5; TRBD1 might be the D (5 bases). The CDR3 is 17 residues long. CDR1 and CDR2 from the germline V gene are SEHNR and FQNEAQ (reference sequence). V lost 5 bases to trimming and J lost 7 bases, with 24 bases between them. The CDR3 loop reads CASSLIGPGGTRQPQHF. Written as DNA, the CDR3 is TGTGCCAGCAGCCTAATCGGGCCGGGGGGGACGAGGCAGCCCCAGCATTTT.

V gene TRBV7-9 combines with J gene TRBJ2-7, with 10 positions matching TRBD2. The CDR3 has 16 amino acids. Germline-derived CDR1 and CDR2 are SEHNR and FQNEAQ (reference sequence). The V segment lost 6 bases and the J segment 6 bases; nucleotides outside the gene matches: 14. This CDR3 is CASSRDSSGGRFEQYF. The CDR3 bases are TGTGCCAGCAGTCGGGACTCTAGCGGGGGCCGATTCGAGCAGTACTTC.

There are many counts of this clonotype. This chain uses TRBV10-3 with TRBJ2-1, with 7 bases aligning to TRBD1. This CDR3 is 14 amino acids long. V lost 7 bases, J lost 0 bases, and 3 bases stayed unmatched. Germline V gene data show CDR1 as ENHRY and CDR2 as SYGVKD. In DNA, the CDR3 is TGTGCCATCAAAGACAGGGTCTCCTACAATGAGCAGTTCTTC. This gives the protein CAIKDRVSYNEQFF.

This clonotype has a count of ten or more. Here the CDR3 DNA reads TGTGCCAGCAGCTTAGTGGGACCTAATACGCAGTATTTT. This translates into CASSLVGPNTQYF. The genes are TRBV7-9 and TRBJ2-3; the D call may be TRBD1 or TRBD2 (5 bases each). Germline assignment: CDR1 SEHNR and CDR2 FQNEAQ (reference sequence). The CDR3 is made up of 13 amino acids. Trimming cost V 1 base and J 7 bases, with 9 bases left between them.

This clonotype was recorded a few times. CDR3 in DNA: TGCGCCAGCAGCTCCCGGGGGGGACCAGATACGCAGTATTTT. This encodes CASSSRGGPDTQYF. J is TRBJ2-3 and V is TRBV5-1; 8 nucleotides match TRBD2. The CDR3 is 14 residues long. Per germline, CDR1 SGHRS and CDR2 YFSETQ. Trimming took 3 bases from V and 4 from J; bases not matched to a gene: 4.

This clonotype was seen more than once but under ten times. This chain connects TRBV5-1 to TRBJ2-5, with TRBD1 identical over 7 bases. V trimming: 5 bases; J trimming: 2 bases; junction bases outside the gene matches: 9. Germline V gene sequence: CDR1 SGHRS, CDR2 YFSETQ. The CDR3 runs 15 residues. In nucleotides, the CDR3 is TGCGCCAGCAGTTACGGACAGGCTTGGCAAGAGACCCAGTACTTC. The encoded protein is CASSYGQAWQETQYF.

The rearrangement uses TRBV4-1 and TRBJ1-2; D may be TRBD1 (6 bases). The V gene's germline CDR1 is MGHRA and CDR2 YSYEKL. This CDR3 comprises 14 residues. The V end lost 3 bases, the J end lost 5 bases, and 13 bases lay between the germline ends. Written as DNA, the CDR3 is TGCGCCAGCAGCCACCTGACAGGAGGTTATGGCTACACCTTC. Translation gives CASSHLTGGYGYTF.

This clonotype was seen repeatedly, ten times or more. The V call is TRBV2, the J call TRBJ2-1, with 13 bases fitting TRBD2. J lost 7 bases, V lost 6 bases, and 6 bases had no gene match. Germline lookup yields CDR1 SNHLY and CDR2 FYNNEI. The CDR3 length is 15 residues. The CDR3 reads CASRELAGGRNEQFF. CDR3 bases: TGTGCCAGCAGAGAACTAGCGGGGGGGAGGAATGAGCAGTTCTTC. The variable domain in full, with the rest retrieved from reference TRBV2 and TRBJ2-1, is EPEVTQTPSHQVTQMGQEVILRCVPISNHLYFYWYRQILGQKVEFLVSFYNNEISEKSEIFDDQFSVERPDGSNFTLKIRSTKLEDSAMYFCASRELAGGRNEQFFGPGTRLTVL.

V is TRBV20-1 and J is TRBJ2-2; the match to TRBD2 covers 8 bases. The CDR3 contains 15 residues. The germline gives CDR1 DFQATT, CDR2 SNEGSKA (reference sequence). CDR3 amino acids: CSPPGRGGQTGELFF. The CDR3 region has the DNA TGCAGCCCCCCCGGACGGGGGGGACAAACCGGGGAGCTGTTTTTT.

In nucleotides, the CDR3 is TGTGCCAGTAAGGACCGGACAGCGGGAAACACCATATATTTT. Encoded protein: CASKDRTAGNTIYF. The V gene is TRBV28, the J gene TRBJ1-3; D perhaps matches TRBD1 (6 bases). The CDR3 is made up of 14 amino acids. V gave up 9 bases and J gave up 4 bases, with 16 bases separating them. CDR1 is MDHEN, CDR2 SYDVKM, per germline.

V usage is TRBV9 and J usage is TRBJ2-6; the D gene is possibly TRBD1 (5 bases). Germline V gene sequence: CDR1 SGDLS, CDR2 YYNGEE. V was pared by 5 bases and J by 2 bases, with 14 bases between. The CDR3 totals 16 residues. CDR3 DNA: TGTGCCAGCAGTATGCAGCAGGGCACTGGGGCCAACGTCCTGACTTTC. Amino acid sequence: CASSMQQGTGANVLTF.

For the CDR3, the DNA is TGTGCCAGCAGTTTAATGGGCCGGGGGGGAGAGACCCAGTACTTC. The encoded protein is CASSLMGRGGETQYF. The gene calls are TRBV27 and TRBJ2-5; TRBD2 aligns across 8 bases. Per germline, CDR1 MNHEY and CDR2 SMNVEV (reference sequence). The CDR3 has 15 amino acids. After removal of 2 bases from V and 4 bases from J, the junction contained 6 bases not matched to a gene.

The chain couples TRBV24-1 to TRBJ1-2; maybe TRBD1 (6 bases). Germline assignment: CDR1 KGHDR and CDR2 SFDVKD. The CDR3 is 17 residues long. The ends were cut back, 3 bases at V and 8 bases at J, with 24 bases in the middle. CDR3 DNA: TGTGCCACCAGTGATGCCGGACAGTTGGGGTGGATGGGGGGCTACACCTTC. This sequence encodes CATSDAGQLGWMGGYTF.

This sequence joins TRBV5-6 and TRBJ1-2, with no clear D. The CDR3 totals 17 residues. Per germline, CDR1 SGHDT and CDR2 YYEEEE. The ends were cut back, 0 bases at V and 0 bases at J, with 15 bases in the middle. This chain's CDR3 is CASSLGSVRLANYGYTF. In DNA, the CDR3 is TGTGCCAGCAGCTTGGGGTCAGTGCGCTTAGCTAACTATGGCTACACCTTC.

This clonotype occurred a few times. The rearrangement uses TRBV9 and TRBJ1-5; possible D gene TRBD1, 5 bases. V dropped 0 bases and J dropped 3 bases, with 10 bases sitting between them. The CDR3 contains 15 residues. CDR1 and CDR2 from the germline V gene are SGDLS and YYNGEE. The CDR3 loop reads CASSVGQGNNQPQHF. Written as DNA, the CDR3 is TGTGCCAGCAGCGTAGGGCAGGGAAACAATCAGCCCCAGCATTTT.

The CDR3 DNA follows: TGTGCCAGCAGCCCCAGATTCCCGGGACAGGGGAGCGTCGGGGAGCTGTTTTTT. It yields the protein CASSPRFPGQGSVGELFF. J is TRBJ2-2 and V is TRBV7-2; 10 nucleotides agree with TRBD1. The CDR3 spans 18 residues. Per the germline V gene, CDR1 is SGHTA and CDR2 is FQGNSA. Trimming cost V 5 bases and J 7 bases; bases outside gene matches: 16.

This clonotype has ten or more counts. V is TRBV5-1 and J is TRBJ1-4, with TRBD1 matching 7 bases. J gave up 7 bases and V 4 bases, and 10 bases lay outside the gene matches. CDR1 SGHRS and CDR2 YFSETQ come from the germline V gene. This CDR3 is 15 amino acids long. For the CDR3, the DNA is TGCGCCAGCAGCCCGCGACAGGGATCGGGTGAAAAACTGTTTTTT. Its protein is CASSPRQGSGEKLFF. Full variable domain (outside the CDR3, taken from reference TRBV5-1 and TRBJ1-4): KAGVTQTPRYLIKTRGQQVTLSCSPISGHRSVSWYQQTPGQGLQFLFEYFSETQRNKGNFPGRFSGRQFSNSRSEMNVSTLELGDSALYLCASSPRQGSGEKLFFGSGTQLSVL.

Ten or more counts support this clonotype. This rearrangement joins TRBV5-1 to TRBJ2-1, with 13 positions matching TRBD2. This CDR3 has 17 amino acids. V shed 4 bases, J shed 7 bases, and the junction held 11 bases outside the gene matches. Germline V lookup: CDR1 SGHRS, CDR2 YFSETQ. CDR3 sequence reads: CASSEGQLAGGRNEQFF. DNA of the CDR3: TGCGCCAGCAGCGAAGGGCAACTAGCGGGGGGGCGGAATGAGCAGTTCTTC.

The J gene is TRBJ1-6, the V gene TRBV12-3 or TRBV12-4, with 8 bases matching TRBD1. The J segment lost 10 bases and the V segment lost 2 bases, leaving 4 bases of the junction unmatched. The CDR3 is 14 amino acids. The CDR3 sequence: CASSLTGGRSPLHF. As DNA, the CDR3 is TGTGCCAGCAGTTTAACAGGGGGGCGGTCACCCCTCCACTTT.